The TCR beta chain described here comes from a study of T cell responses to AZD1222 COVID-19 vaccine. Overall study: Analysis merged second doses at about 4 or about 12 weeks.

The germline V gene has CDR1 MNHEY and CDR2 SMNVEV (reference sequence). Deletions cut 3 bases from V and 2 bases from J, with 17 bases between. The CDR3 contains 16 residues. Regarding the study as a whole: Spike-specific TCR breadth and depth went up after people got two AZD1222 doses.

This clone was seen once. Its matching antigen is unknown. TCRdb keeps only in-frame clones here, not all; method: immunoSEQ multiplex PCR. The sample holds 120,000 or so clones, about 90% seen once. The specimen was peripheral blood, collected on day 0 of AZD1222 vaccination. The chain employs TRBV27 and TRBJ2-7; D is tentatively TRBD1 or TRBD2 (5 bases each). The source is an adult in good health. CDR3 sequence: CASSFSSGPRPYEQYF. The CDR3 coding sequence is TGTGCCAGCAGTTTTAGTTCGGGACCGCGCCCCTACGAGCAGTACTTC.